Sequencing of this T cell receptor beta chain was carried out in a study of blood T cell repertoires in COVID-19. Study background: Specimens from acute and convalescent COVID-19 originated in the United States, Italy and Spain.

In the original analysis: For nucleated cells, counts were estimated from reference gene primer amplification. Here immunoSEQ multiplex PCR was the method, and the copy in TCRdb shows in-frame clones only, minus some. That table supplies the V and J calls and clone size; D and trimming were determined from the DNA. The sample lists roughly 300,000 clones, roughly 92% occurring once. Seattle enrolled patients during active infection and tracked them longitudinally. Sequenced material: peripheral blood. The sequence came from a woman in her 30s with COVID-19, enrolled during active disease.

Here the CDR3 reads CASSPTSGTTDTQYF. CDR3 coding DNA: TGTGCCAGCTCACCCACTAGCGGAACCACAGATACGCAGTATTTT. The chain is built from TRBV18 and TRBJ2-3; 8 nucleotides line up with TRBD2. Germline V lookup: CDR1 KGHSH, CDR2 LQKENI. The V segment lost 3 bases and the J segment 2 bases; nucleotides outside the gene matches: 4. CDR3 size: 15 residues. Drawing the rest from reference TRBV18 and TRBJ2-3, the complete variable domain is NAGVMQNPRHLVRRRGQEARLRCSPMKGHSHVYWYRQLPEEGLKFMVYLQKENIIDESGMPKERFSAEFPKEGPSILRIQQVVRGDSAAYFCASSPTSGTTDTQYFGPGTRLTVL.